A selection of T cell receptor beta chains follows, all from one sample in a study of identical twins. TCRdb reanalysed the 5' RACE reads using MiXCR and keeps one entry per CDR3 protein. The sample carries roughly 690,000 distinct CDR3 sequences, around 5.7% recorded once. Sequencing was done on a sample of naive T cells sorted from blood. These receptors all stem from a man aged 18 to 29 in good health. Each CDR3 is given with its conserved first and last residue. Fields, in order: clone size, D gene, V gene, CDR3 protein. The D gene is left open where the match is weak. Size values are once, few and many counts, or a class for expanded clones, and some rows have none.

abundance: many
d_gene: .
v_gene: TRBV27
CDR3aa: CASTGGWGRGQETQYF

abundance: many
d_gene: .
v_gene: TRBV28
CDR3aa: CASSFGRDGPFNEQFF

abundance: .
d_gene: TRBD2
v_gene: TRBV7-9
CDR3aa: CASSRTSGMSSYNEQFF

abundance: .
d_gene: .
v_gene: TRBV18
CDR3aa: CASSPPMTDTQYF

abundance: once
d_gene: TRBD2
v_gene: TRBV11-3
CDR3aa: CASSLDLASGRDEQFF

abundance: many
d_gene: .
v_gene: TRBV11-2
CDR3aa: CASSQGRNSGANVLTF

abundance: many
d_gene: .
v_gene: TRBV5-1
CDR3aa: CASSGRGDNEQFF

abundance: few
d_gene: .
v_gene: TRBV28
CDR3aa: CASRRRQADYRELFF

abundance: many
d_gene: TRBD1
v_gene: TRBV27
CDR3aa: CASSSTGAKNIQYF

abundance: many
d_gene: .
v_gene: TRBV4-1
CDR3aa: CATTNTANYGYTF

abundance: many
d_gene: TRBD1
v_gene: TRBV29-1
CDR3aa: CSVGDTGGETQYF

abundance: .
d_gene: TRBD1
v_gene: TRBV28
CDR3aa: CASSGGTGYEQFF

abundance: few
d_gene: .
v_gene: TRBV20-1
CDR3aa: CSASPDIRYEQYF

abundance: few
d_gene: .
v_gene: TRBV2
CDR3aa: CASREASYNEQFF

abundance: many
d_gene: .
v_gene: TRBV20-1
CDR3aa: CSARDKRLALNNEQFF

abundance: few
d_gene: .
v_gene: TRBV5-5
CDR3aa: CASSPVGGYSNQPQHF

abundance: many
d_gene: .
v_gene: TRBV7-8
CDR3aa: CASSSRRESGYGYTF

abundance: .
d_gene: .
v_gene: TRBV7-9
CDR3aa: CASSPRAEQFF

abundance: .
d_gene: TRBD2
v_gene: TRBV4-3
CDR3aa: CASSQVVGGPGTQYF

abundance: few
d_gene: .
v_gene: TRBV12-3/TRBV12-4
CDR3aa: CASSPLAGKYQETQYF

abundance: many
d_gene: TRBD1
v_gene: TRBV5-1
CDR3aa: CASSPGTAGSNEQFF

abundance: .
d_gene: .
v_gene: TRBV6-1
CDR3aa: CAGGGVVSSALHF

abundance: .
d_gene: .
v_gene: TRBV27
CDR3aa: CASQTRDWSQTQYF

abundance: many
d_gene: .
v_gene: TRBV20-1
CDR3aa: CSASSPAEQFF

abundance: many
d_gene: .
v_gene: TRBV24-1
CDR3aa: CATSEEGYRYEQYF

abundance: few
d_gene: TRBD2
v_gene: TRBV20-1
CDR3aa: CSALGRLAGEMYEQFF

abundance: many
d_gene: TRBD2
v_gene: TRBV7-2
CDR3aa: CASKRTRNTGELFF

abundance: .
d_gene: TRBD1
v_gene: TRBV5-1
CDR3aa: CASSPGQGAGVF

abundance: .
d_gene: TRBD1
v_gene: TRBV28
CDR3aa: CASSSPPGQDTYTF

abundance: many
d_gene: .
v_gene: TRBV20-1
CDR3aa: CSANQGLNTEAFF